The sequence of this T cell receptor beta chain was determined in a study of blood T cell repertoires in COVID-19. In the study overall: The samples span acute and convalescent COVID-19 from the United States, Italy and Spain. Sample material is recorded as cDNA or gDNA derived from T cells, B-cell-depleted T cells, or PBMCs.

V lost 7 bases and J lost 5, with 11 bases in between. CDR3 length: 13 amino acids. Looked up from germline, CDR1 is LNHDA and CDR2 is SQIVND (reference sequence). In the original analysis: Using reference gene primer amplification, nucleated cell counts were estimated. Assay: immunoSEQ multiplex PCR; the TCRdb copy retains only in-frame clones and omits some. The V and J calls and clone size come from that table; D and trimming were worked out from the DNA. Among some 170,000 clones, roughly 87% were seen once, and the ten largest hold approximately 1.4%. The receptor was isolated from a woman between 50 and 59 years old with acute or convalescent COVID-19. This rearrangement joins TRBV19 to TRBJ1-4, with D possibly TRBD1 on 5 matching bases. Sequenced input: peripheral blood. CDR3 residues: CASTDGGNEKLFF. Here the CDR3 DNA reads TGTGCCAGTACCGACGGGGGGAATGAAAAACTGTTTTTT. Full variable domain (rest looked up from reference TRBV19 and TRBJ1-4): DGGITQSPKYLFRKEGQNVTLSCEQNLNHDAMYWYRQDPGQGLRLIYYSQIVNDFQKGDIAEGYSVSREKKESFPLTVTSAQKNPTAFYLCASTDGGNEKLFFGSGTQLSVL.